This T cell receptor (beta chain) was identified during a study of technical replicates of blood from four donors. This clone came up once. Produced via immunoSEQ multiplex PCR; TCRdb's table is partial and in-frame only. The data show fewer than 90,000 clones, 92% seen once. The germline V and J ends were trimmed by 4 bases and 2 bases, with 8 bases remaining between them. The CDR3 is 14 residues long. The germline gives CDR1 MRHNA, CDR2 SNTAGT. The specimen sequenced was T cells isolated from PBMCs. This receptor was identified in a human donor in good health. The chain has TRBV6-4 and TRBJ2-2; D might be TRBD1 (5 bases). CDR3 nucleotides: TGTGCCAGCAGTGTACAGGATAACACCGGGGAGCTGTTTTTT. Translated, it gives CASSVQDNTGELFF.